Following are 22 T cell receptor beta chains from one sample sequenced in a study of T cell repertoires in cytomegalovirus infection. No antigens are known for them. TCRdb recomputed calls from the reads with MiXCR, one row per CDR3 protein. The data hold approximately 730,000 distinct CDR3 sequences, with 25% to 30% observed a single time. The sequences come from cultured CD8+ T cells from PBMCs, collected from culture after CMV antigen stimulation. The receptor set was obtained from a human donor in good health (CMV status not recorded). Some clones in this sample may be carry-over from other donors' samples.

The chain links TRBV20-1 to TRBJ1-1; no firm D call. V dropped 3 bases and J dropped 2 bases, with 10 bases sitting between them. The CDR3 consists of 13 residues. CDR1 and CDR2 (germline): DFQATT, SNEGSKA (reference sequence). DNA of the CDR3: TGCAGTGCTAGTGATACTTCTAACACTGAAGCTTTCTTT. It specifies CSASDTSNTEAFF.

The chain couples TRBV5-6 to TRBJ2-7, with unresolved D. This CDR3 has 12 residues. The germline CDR1 and CDR2 sequences are SGHDT and YYEEEE. V was pared by 1 base and J by 5 bases, with 7 bases between. CDR3 bases: TGTGCCAGCAGCTTGCTGGGAAACGAGCAGTACGTC. It codes for CASSLLGNEQYV.

This clonotype was detected ten times or more. V and J are TRBV7-9 and TRBJ2-1; 9 bases agree with TRBD2. The germline CDR1 and CDR2 sequences are SEHNR and FQNEAQ (reference sequence). The CDR3 has 17 residues. Trimming at V came to 5 bases and at J to 7 bases, leaving 15 bases not matched to a gene. In DNA form, the CDR3 reads TGTGCCAGCAGCCCGCCGAGACCGGGACTAGCCTCAAATGAGCAGTTCTTC. Its protein is CASSPPRPGLASNEQFF.

A few counts support this clonotype. The V call is TRBV11-1, the J call TRBJ2-3; the match to TRBD2 covers 7 bases. V was clipped by 3 bases and J by 4 bases; unmatched bases: 10. The germline V gene has CDR1 SGHAT and CDR2 FQDESV (reference sequence). The CDR3 runs 16 residues. The CDR3 sequence is CASSFNLGGGADTQYF. The CDR3 DNA reads TGTGCCAGCAGCTTCAATTTGGGCGGGGGTGCAGATACGCAGTATTTT. The whole variable domain, remainder taken from reference TRBV11-1 and TRBJ2-3, is EAEVAQSPRYKITEKSQAVAFWCDPISGHATLYWYRQILGQGPELLVQFQDESVVDDSQLPKDRFSAERLKGVDSTLKIQPAELGDSAMYLCASSFNLGGGADTQYFGPGTRLTVL.

The chain links TRBV3-1 to TRBJ2-1; 11 bases agree with TRBD2. CDR1 and CDR2 from the germline V gene are LGHDT and YNNKEL (reference sequence). V lost 8 bases, J lost 5 bases, and 8 bases stayed unmatched. CDR3 length equals 15 residues. The CDR3 loop is CASGLAGGINNEQFF. Written as DNA, the CDR3 is TGTGCCAGCGGTCTAGCGGGGGGCATAAACAATGAGCAGTTCTTC.

The rearrangement uses TRBV14 and TRBJ1-1; D perhaps matches TRBD1 (6 bases). CDR3 length: 16 amino acids. V lost 0 bases, J lost 3 bases, and 14 bases lay in between. Germline-derived CDR1 and CDR2 are SGHDN and FVKESK. CDR3 nucleotides: TGTGCCAGCAGCCAAGATCTCGGGGGCTGGTACACTGAAGCTTTCTTT. Translated, it gives CASSQDLGGWYTEAFF. Full variable domain (rest looked up from reference TRBV14 and TRBJ1-1): EAGVTQFPSHSVIEKGQTVTLRCDPISGHDNLYWYRRVMGKEIKFLLHFVKESKQDESGMPNNRFLAERTGGTYSTLKVQPAELEDSGVYFCASSQDLGGWYTEAFFGQGTRLTVV.

This clonotype was seen ten or more times. V and J are TRBV7-6 and TRBJ2-6, with D uncertain. From germline, CDR1 is SGHVS and CDR2 FNYEAQ. There are 15 residues in the CDR3. Trimming took off 2 bases at V and 1 base at J, with 6 bases between the two ends. The CDR3 nucleotides read TGTGCCAGCAGCTTATGGGAATCTGGGGCCAACGTCCTGACTTTC. It yields the protein CASSLWESGANVLTF. The variable domain in full, with the rest retrieved from reference TRBV7-6 and TRBJ2-6, is GAGVSQSPRYKVTKRGQDVALRCDPISGHVSLYWYRQALGQGPEFLTYFNYEAQQDKSGLPNDRFSAERPEGSISTLTIQRTEQRDSAMYRCASSLWESGANVLTFGAGSRLTVL.

V usage is TRBV10-3 and J usage is TRBJ2-3, with 9 bases fitting TRBD1. This CDR3 has 19 amino acids. CDR1 and CDR2 from the germline V gene are ENHRY and SYGVKD. After removal of 6 bases from V and 1 base from J, the junction contained 17 bases not matched to a gene. CDR3 DNA sequence: TGTGCCATCAGAGTGCAGGAGTGGAGTGGGGACAGGGGCACAGATACGCAGTATTTT. This gives the protein CAIRVQEWSGDRGTDTQYF.

The chain carries TRBV7-6 and TRBJ1-2, with 7 bases identical to TRBD1. The V gene's germline CDR1 is SGHVS and CDR2 FNYEAQ. V was pared by 5 bases and J by 4 bases, with 10 bases of the junction left unmatched. The CDR3 spans 15 residues. CDR3 nucleotides: TGTGCCAGCAGCCCGGGGGCCGGGACAGTCTATGGCTACACCTTC. Translating it yields CASSPGAGTVYGYTF.

This chain connects TRBV2 to TRBJ1-4; D unclear. CDR1 is SNHLY, CDR2 FYNNEI, per germline. The CDR3 loop spans 15 amino acids. V was cut by 5 bases and J by 2 bases, with 12 bases left in between. The CDR3 nucleotides are TGTGCCAGCAGTACCCCGGCATGGACTAATGAAAAACTGTTTTTT. Protein: CASSTPAWTNEKLFF.

Only a few counts were recorded for this clonotype. The chain joins TRBV6-2 or TRBV6-3 to TRBJ2-7; 7 positions agree with TRBD1. With V trimmed by 4 bases and J by 5 bases, 5 bases remained unmatched. The CDR3 sequence is 13 residues long. Germline loops: CDR1 MNHEY, CDR2 SVGEGT. CDR3 protein: CASSLTGWDEQYV. The CDR3 DNA sequence: TGTGCCAGCAGTTTGACAGGGTGGGACGAGCAGTACGTC.

V gene TRBV7-6 combines with J gene TRBJ2-5, with TRBD2 matching over 10 bases. Trimming cost V 5 bases and J 6 bases; bases outside gene matches: 9. Germline values: CDR1 SGHVS, CDR2 FNYEAQ. CDR3 length: 15 residues. CDR3 nucleotide sequence: TGTGCCAGCAGCCTCCAGCGGGGGGGCGCGAAGACCCAGTACTTC. Protein sequence: CASSLQRGGAKTQYF. Filled out from reference TRBV7-6 and TRBJ2-5, the complete variable domain reads GAGVSQSPRYKVTKRGQDVALRCDPISGHVSLYWYRQALGQGPEFLTYFNYEAQQDKSGLPNDRFSAERPEGSISTLTIQRTEQRDSAMYRCASSLQRGGAKTQYFGPGTRLLVL.

This clonotype appeared many times. This rearrangement joins TRBV28 to TRBJ1-4, with 7 bases identical to TRBD1. The CDR3 totals 14 residues. With V trimmed by 2 bases and J by 10 bases, 7 bases remained unmatched. CDR1 is MDHEN, CDR2 SYDVKM, per germline. The DNA for the CDR3 is TGTGCCAGCAGTTTACCCGACAGGGAGCGAAAACTGTTTTTT. As protein: CASSLPDRERKLFF.

This clonotype was seen once. The rearrangement joins TRBV27 to TRBJ1-5; 7 positions match TRBD1. The junction had 15 bases not matched to a gene; V was cut back by 6 bases and J by 16 bases. CDR3 length equals 13 residues. Germline V CDR1 and CDR2: MNHEY, SMNVEV (reference sequence). CDR3 nucleotide sequence: TGTGCCAGCAGCCCAGGGGTCCTCGACAGGGAACATTTT. Its translation: CASSPGVLDREHF.

V usage is TRBV7-2 and J usage is TRBJ2-1, with 15 nucleotides matching TRBD2. Germline V gene data show CDR1 as SGHTA and CDR2 as FQGNSA. This CDR3 contains 19 residues. V dropped 2 bases and J dropped 0; count of bases not matched to a gene: 5. The CDR3 is CASSLPGLAGGSSYNEQFF. The CDR3 DNA follows: TGTGCCAGCAGCTTACCGGGACTAGCGGGGGGAAGCTCCTACAATGAGCAGTTCTTC.

The chain uses TRBV6-6 and TRBJ2-5, with TRBD1 identical over 9 bases. The germline V gene encodes CDR1 MNHNY and CDR2 SVGAGI (reference sequence). Trimming took 2 bases from V and 5 from J; bases not matched to a gene: 9. The CDR3 extends over 16 amino acids. The CDR3 nucleotides read TGTGCCAGCAGTTACCCGGGACAGGGCGTCATGGAGACCCAGTACTTC. Translating it yields CASSYPGQGVMETQYF.

This rearrangement joins TRBV6-5 to TRBJ2-6, with a tentative D call TRBD2 (5 bases). The germline V gene has CDR1 MNHEY and CDR2 SVGAGI. V was clipped by 2 bases and J by 0 bases, with 8 bases between them. The CDR3 sequence is 16 residues long. DNA of the CDR3: TGTGCCAGCAGTTACCCCGACTACTCTGGGGCCAACGTCCTGACTTTC. Its translation: CASSYPDYSGANVLTF.

This clonotype was observed a few times. V usage is TRBV4-1 and J usage is TRBJ1-1; no clear D gene. This CDR3 has 14 amino acids. From germline, CDR1 is MGHRA and CDR2 YSYEKL. Trimming shortened V by 2 bases and J by 1 base, and 8 bases separated the two germline ends. The CDR3: CASSQRDGNTEAFF. The DNA of the CDR3 is TGCGCCAGCAGCCAAAGAGACGGGAACACTGAAGCTTTCTTT.

This clonotype has a handful of counts. The rearrangement links TRBV28 to TRBJ1-5; D is possibly TRBD1 (5 bases). The germline CDR1 and CDR2 sequences are MDHEN and SYDVKM. Trimming pared 6 bases from V and 5 bases from J, leaving 14 bases between. CDR3 size: 14 residues. The CDR3, as DNA: TGTGCCAGCAGCTTCGGGACGGTGGATCAGCCCCAGCATTTT. This translates into CASSFGTVDQPQHF. Complete variable domain (other parts from reference TRBV28 and TRBJ1-5): DVKVTQSSRYLVKRTGEKVFLECVQDMDHENMFWYRQDPGLGLRLIYFSYDVKMKEKGDIPEGYSVSREKKERFSLILESASTNQTSMYLCASSFGTVDQPQHFGDGTRLSIL.

This rearrangement joins TRBV27 to TRBJ2-3; D remains ambiguous. The CDR3 runs 11 residues. Trimming left V 8 bases short and J 4 bases short, with 7 bases between. Germline assignment: CDR1 MNHEY and CDR2 SMNVEV (reference sequence). CDR3 bases: TGTGCCAGCCACGGGTCAGATACGCAGTATTTT. This gives the protein CASHGSDTQYF.

In its sample, this clonotype was seen many times. The chain links TRBV7-2 to TRBJ1-1, with D possibly being TRBD1 (5 bases). V lost 6 bases, J lost 4 bases, and 12 bases lay in between. CDR3 size: 13 residues. Per germline, CDR1 SGHTA and CDR2 FQGNSA. DNA of the CDR3: TGTGCCAGCAGAGACAGAGGTCTCACTGAAGCTTTCTTT. Translation: CASRDRGLTEAFF. The variable domain in full, completed from reference TRBV7-2 and TRBJ1-1, reads GAGVSQSPSNKVTEKGKDVELRCDPISGHTALYWYRQSLGQGLEFLIYFQGNSAPDKSGLPSDRFSAERTGGSVSTLTIQRTQQEDSAVYLCASRDRGLTEAFFGQGTRLTVV.

This clonotype was detected only a few times. This chain uses TRBV20-1 with TRBJ2-5; D is ambiguous. Germline assignment: CDR1 DFQATT and CDR2 SNEGSKA (reference sequence). V dropped 6 bases and J dropped 3 bases, with 8 bases sitting between them. The CDR3 sequence is 11 residues long. For the CDR3, the DNA is TGCAGTGCCGAATTAGAAGAGACCCAGTACTTC. Protein: CSAELEETQYF.